A selection of T cell receptor beta chains follows, all from one sample in a study of blood T cell repertoires in COVID-19. Profiling relied on immunoSEQ multiplex PCR, and the TCRdb table lists in-frame clones only, not all of them. The data show more than 110,000 clones, roughly 86% seen once. Sequencing input: peripheral blood. The receptors stem from a human donor in a cohort sampled during active COVID-19. CDR3s include the opening cysteine and the closing phenylalanine or tryptophan. The order of the fields is CDR3 protein, V gene, J gene.

CASSLLGQSTYEQYF	TRBV28	TRBJ2-7
CASSESGSGELFF	TRBV25-1	TRBJ2-2
CASSDSSEPHSPLHF	TRBV6-4	TRBJ1-6
CASSPLGVTGNTIYF	TRBV18	TRBJ1-3
CASSSPTAYNEQFF	TRBV27	TRBJ2-1
CASTKDRANTGELFF	TRBV6-5	TRBJ2-2
CASRLRQGNRSPLHF	TRBV27	TRBJ1-6
CASSLDGTGGAGELFF	TRBV5-1	TRBJ2-2
CASSTGLAGGTGELFF	TRBV11-2	TRBJ2-2
CASSRAGGPDEQYF	TRBV28	TRBJ2-7
CSARQGANTEAFF	TRBV29-1	TRBJ1-1
CASSVEYQPQHF	TRBV28	TRBJ1-5
CASSLSAGGPGDTQYF	TRBV27	TRBJ2-3
CASRPQGPSHSYF	TRBV12-3/TRBV12-4	TRBJ2-3
CASSPRRVGTEAFF	TRBV11-1	TRBJ1-1
CASSRLAGETQYF	TRBV3-1/TRBV3-2	TRBJ2-5
CASSQQGLGEKLFF	TRBV27	TRBJ1-4
CAWSTGWGYTF	TRBV30	TRBJ1-2
CASSRTSGVSGANVLTF	TRBV2	TRBJ2-6
CASSFTTSGGTDTQYF	TRBV5-1	TRBJ2-3
CASSSQGWETDTQYF	TRBV4-1	TRBJ2-3
CASSPTGQGKETQYF	TRBV18	TRBJ2-5
CATADRSGNQPQHF	TRBV27	TRBJ1-5
CASSLGSSYNEQFF	TRBV5-1	TRBJ2-1
CASSLTGHRLTYEQYF	TRBV28	TRBJ2-7
CASSEKTGSSYNEQFF	TRBV2	TRBJ2-1
CASSYPPSGETQYF	TRBV28	TRBJ2-5
CASSVRVSEAFF	TRBV2	TRBJ1-1
CASSPPRNTEAFF	TRBV18	TRBJ1-1
CASRWRDLSYEQYF	TRBV6-5	TRBJ2-7
CASRNQGIGNQPQHF	TRBV6-5	TRBJ1-5
CASSLGLPPPEAFF	TRBV5-1	TRBJ1-1
CASSPTGSGGYTF	TRBV12-3/TRBV12-4	TRBJ1-2
CASSQQGSLVGSPLHF	TRBV4-2	TRBJ1-6
CASSPPGQLTTNEKLFF	TRBV7-9	TRBJ1-4
CASRGTSGDTQYF	TRBV12-3/TRBV12-4	TRBJ2-3
CASSHPLRGQFF	TRBV4-1	TRBJ2-1
CASRGQGAGNTIYF	TRBV2	TRBJ1-3
CSVEGTSKREQYF	TRBV29-1	TRBJ2-7
CASSLSFTGENIQYF	TRBV5-1	TRBJ2-4
CASSLKPRRGNTIYF	TRBV7-3	TRBJ1-3
CASSYSGDSQETQYF	TRBV6-5	TRBJ2-5